This TCR beta chain was retrieved from a study of T-cell memory formation after mild COVID-19. Across the whole study: Each donor largely had its own TCR clusters.

This CDR3 spans 20 amino acids. V lost 0 bases and J 4 bases, leaving 22 bases between the germline ends. Regarding this clonotype: Its antigen is unidentified.

MiXCR, applied by TCRdb to the 5' RACE reads, yields one record per CDR3 protein. This table holds about 450,000 distinct CDR3 sequences, 23% found once. General study points: Balance between CD4 and CD8 was seen in clones contracting day 15 to 85, and a CD4+ lean was seen in later expanders. Pre-infection memory already had some responding clones, implying cross-reactive memory joined. CD4+ contracting clones were mainly CM and EM; CD8+ ones, EMRA.

The sample comprised PBMCs or a T cell subset sorted from them (not recorded which). The clonotype comes from an adult woman who had mild COVID-19 (a few samples of this study predate the infection). Cell type and time point are not known. The chain has TRBV12-3 or TRBV12-4 and TRBJ1-6; D uncertain. The CDR3 here is CASSLAPTSIWAAYNSPLHF. For the CDR3, the DNA is TGTGCCAGCAGTTTAGCGCCCACCTCGATCTGGGCAGCTTATAATTCACCCCTCCACTTT.